This TCR beta chain was captured by sequencing in a study of cytomegalovirus exposure and HLA in healthy donors. Study-wide findings and caveats: Reportedly, cytomegalovirus status was diagnosed with high sensitivity and specificity. CMV antigen specificity of a few CMV-associated chains was confirmed in vitro. Sequencing depth roughly uniform across donors was assumed in presence/absence analyses.

About this clone itself: Its antigen is still unknown.

The CDR3 extends over 15 amino acids. Deletions cut 8 bases from V and 4 bases from J, with 17 bases between. Germline lookup yields CDR1 SGHTA and CDR2 FQGTGA. Primers for the PCR totalled 60 Vbeta and 13 Jbeta. Assay used: immunoSEQ multiplex PCR; TCRdb lists only in-frame clones, some missing. The data show over 200,000 clones, with 75% to 80% seen just once and approximately 2% held by the top ten. Donors sampled were nominally healthy, though unrecorded immune exposures were likely. The chain recombines TRBV7-3 with TRBJ2-2; perhaps TRBD2 as D (6 bases). Sequencing was done on a sample of PBMCs. The TCR originated in a male donor in good health and CMV-seronegative. The CDR3 sequence is CASRGAAGGTGELFF. Written as DNA, the CDR3 is TGTGCCAGCCGCGGGGCGGCCGGGGGCACCGGGGAGCTGTTTTTT.